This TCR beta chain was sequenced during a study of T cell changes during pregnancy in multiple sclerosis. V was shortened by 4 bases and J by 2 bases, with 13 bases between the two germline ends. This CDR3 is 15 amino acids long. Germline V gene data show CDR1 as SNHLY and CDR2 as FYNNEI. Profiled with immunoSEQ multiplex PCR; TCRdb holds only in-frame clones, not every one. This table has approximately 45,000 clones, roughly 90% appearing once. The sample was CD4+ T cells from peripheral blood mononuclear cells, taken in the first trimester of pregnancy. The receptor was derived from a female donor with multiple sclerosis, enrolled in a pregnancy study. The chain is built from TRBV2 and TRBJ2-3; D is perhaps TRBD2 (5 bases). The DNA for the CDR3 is TGTGCCAGCAGTGTATCGAGGGCCCCCACAGATACGCAGTATTTT. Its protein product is CASSVSRAPTDTQYF.